The 4 T cell receptor beta chains reported below all come from one sample, sequenced in a study of shared clonotypes between healthy human individuals (dated by TCRdb to 2018 to 2021). CD8 naive samples were obtained by positive selection for CCR7 among CD45RO-negative cells, yielding a CD45RA+CCR7+ population from which TemRA cells were excluded. Libraries were made using the immunoSEQ multiplex PCR assay. The table was pulled from immuneACCESS by TCRdb, which kept in-frame rearrangements only. Such tables lose some clones; where checked, under half of the loss comes from unresolved V genes, and the rest has no known cause. Here the sample has some 1,900,000 clones; approximately 94% occur a single time. Around 1% of the sample rests with the top ten. Sample: naive CD8+ T cells sorted from blood. The sample's cell subset or site, from its label and the paper: CD45RA+CCR7+. These receptors all stem from a man in his late teens or twenties in good health.

This chain joins TRBV6-5 and TRBJ2-7, with 8 bases matching TRBD2. Unmatched junction bases numbered 6, after V lost 9 bases and J lost 2 bases. The CDR3 sequence is 13 residues long. In germline, CDR1 is MNHEY, CDR2 SVGAGI. The CDR3 nucleotides read TGTGCCAGTACGGGAGGGGAGACCTACGAGCAGTACTTC. Its translation is CASTGGETYEQYF.

The chain links TRBV27 to TRBJ2-5; TRBD2 agrees at 7 bases. After removal of 4 bases from V and 0 bases from J, the junction contained 8 bases not matched to a gene. Germline-derived CDR1 and CDR2 are MNHEY and SMNVEV (reference sequence). CDR3 length: 16 residues. In DNA form, the CDR3 reads TGTGCCAGCAGTTCGTTTTATACTAGCGACCAAGAGACCCAGTACTTC. This gives the protein CASSSFYTSDQETQYF.

This rearrangement joins TRBV30 to TRBJ1-6; D unclear. The germline V gene has CDR1 GTSNPN and CDR2 SVGIG (reference sequence). The CDR3 is 16 residues long. The V gene lost 2 bases and the J gene lost 8 bases, with 19 bases spanning the gap. The CDR3 region has the DNA TGTGCCTGGAGTACCGGGAGAAGCCATGAAGATTCACCCCTCCACTTT. This gives the protein CAWSTGRSHEDSPLHF.

The gene calls are TRBV12-1 and TRBJ2-2; the table's TRBD1 call for D was not verified on the DNA. TRBV12-1 has pseudogene status. The CDR3 has 17 residues. For the CDR3, the DNA is TGTGCCAGCAGCTTTGAATTGGGGCAGGGGAACACCGGGGAGCTGTTTTTT. Amino acid sequence: CASSFELGQGNTGELFF.